This T cell receptor (beta chain) was observed in a study of cytomegalovirus exposure and HLA in healthy donors. PCR employed 60 Vbeta and 13 Jbeta primers. Sequenced by immunoSEQ multiplex PCR; TCRdb stores in-frame clones only, minus some. This table has about 120,000 clones, less than 80% appearing once. With 7 bases clipped from V and 0 bases from J, the junction kept 9 bases outside the gene matches. Germline loops: CDR1 SGHTA, CDR2 FQGNSA. This CDR3 is 15 amino acids long. The chain carries TRBV7-2 and TRBJ2-7, with 7 bases that match TRBD2. The sequence came from a woman between 40 and 55 years old in good health and CMV-seropositive. Sequenced material: PBMCs. This CDR3 is CASKWVAGYSYEQYF. Written as DNA, the CDR3 is TGTGCCAGCAAATGGGTAGCGGGTTACTCCTACGAGCAGTACTTC.